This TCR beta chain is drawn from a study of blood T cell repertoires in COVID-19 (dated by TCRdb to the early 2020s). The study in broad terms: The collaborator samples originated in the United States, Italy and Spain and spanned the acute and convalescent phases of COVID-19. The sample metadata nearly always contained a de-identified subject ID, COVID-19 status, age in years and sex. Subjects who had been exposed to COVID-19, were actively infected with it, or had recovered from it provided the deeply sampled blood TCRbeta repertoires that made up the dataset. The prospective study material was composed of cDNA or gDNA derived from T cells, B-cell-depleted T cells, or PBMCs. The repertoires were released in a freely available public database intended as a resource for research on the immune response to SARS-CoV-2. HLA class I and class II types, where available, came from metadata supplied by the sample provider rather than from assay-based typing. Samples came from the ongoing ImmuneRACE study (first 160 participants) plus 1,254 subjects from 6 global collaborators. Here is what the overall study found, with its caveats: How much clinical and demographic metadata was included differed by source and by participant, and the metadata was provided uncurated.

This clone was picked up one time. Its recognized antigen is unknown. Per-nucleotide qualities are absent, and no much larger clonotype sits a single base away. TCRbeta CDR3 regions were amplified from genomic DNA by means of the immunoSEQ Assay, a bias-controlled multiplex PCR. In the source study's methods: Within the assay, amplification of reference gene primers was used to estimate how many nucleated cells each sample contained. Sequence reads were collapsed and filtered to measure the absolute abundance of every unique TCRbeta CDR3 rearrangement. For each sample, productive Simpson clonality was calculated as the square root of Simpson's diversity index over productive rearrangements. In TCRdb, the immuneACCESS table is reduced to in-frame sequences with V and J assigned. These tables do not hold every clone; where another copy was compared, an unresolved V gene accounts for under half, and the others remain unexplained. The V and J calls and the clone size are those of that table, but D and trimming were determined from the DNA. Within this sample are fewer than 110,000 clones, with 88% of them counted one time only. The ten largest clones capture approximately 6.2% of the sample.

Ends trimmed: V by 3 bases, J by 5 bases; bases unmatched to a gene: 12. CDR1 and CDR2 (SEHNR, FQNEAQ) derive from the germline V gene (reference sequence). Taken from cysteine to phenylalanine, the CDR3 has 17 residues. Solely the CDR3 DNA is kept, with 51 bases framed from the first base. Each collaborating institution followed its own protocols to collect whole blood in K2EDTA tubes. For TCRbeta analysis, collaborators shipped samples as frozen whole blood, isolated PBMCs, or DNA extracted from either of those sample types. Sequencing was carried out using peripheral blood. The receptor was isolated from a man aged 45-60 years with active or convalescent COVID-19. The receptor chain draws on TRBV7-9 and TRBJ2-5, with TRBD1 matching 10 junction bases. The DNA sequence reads TGTGCCAGCAGCTTCCCCGTTAGGACAGGGGGTCGGGAGACCCAGTACTTC. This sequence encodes CASSFPVRTGGRETQYF.